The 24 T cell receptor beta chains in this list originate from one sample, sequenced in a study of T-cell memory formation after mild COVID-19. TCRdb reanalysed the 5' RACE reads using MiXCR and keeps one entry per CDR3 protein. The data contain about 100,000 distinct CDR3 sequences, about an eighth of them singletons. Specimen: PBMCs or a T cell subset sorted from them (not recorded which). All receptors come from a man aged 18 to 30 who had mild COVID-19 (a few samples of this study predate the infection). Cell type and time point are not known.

CDR3 sequence reads: CASSYRAGGLGYTF. CDR3 sequence (DNA): TGTGCCAGCAGTTACAGGGCAGGCGGCCTCGGCTACACCTTC. This chain links TRBV6-6 with TRBJ1-2; D gene ambiguous. The CDR3 length is 14 residues. Per the germline V gene, CDR1 is MNHNY and CDR2 is SVGAGI (reference sequence). The ends were cut back, 2 bases at V and 8 bases at J, with 15 bases in the middle.

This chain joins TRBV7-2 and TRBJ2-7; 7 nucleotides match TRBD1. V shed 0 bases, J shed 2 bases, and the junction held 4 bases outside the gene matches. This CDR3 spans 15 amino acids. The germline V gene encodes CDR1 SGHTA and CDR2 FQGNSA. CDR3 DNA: TGTGCCAGCAGCTTAGCAGACAGGGCTCCCTACGAGCAGTACTTC. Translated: CASSLADRAPYEQYF.

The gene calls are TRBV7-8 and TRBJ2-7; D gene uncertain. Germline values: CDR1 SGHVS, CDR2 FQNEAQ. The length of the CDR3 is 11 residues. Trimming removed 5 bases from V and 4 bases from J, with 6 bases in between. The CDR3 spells CASSVGYEQYF. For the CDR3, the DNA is TGTGCCAGCAGCGTCGGGTACGAGCAGTACTTC. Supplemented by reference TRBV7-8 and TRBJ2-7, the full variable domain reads GAGVSQSPRYKVAKRGQDVALRCDPISGHVSLFWYQQALGQGPEFLTYFQNEAQLDKSGLPSDRFFAERPEGSVSTLKIQRTQQEDSAVYLCASSVGYEQYFGPGTRLTVT.

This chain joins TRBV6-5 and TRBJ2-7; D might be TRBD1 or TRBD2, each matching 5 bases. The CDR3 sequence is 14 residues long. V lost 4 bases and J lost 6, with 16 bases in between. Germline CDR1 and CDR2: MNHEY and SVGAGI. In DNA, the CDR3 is TGTGCCAGCAGTTCCCACGGGGCTACTAGCGAGCAGTACGTC. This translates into CASSSHGATSEQYV.

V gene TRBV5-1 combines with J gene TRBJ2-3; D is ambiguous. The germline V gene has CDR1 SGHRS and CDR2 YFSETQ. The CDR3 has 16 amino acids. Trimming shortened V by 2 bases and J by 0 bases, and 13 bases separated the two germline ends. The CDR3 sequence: CASSFRGPHSTDTQYF. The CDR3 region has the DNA TGCGCCAGCAGCTTTAGAGGACCCCATAGCACAGATACGCAGTATTTT.

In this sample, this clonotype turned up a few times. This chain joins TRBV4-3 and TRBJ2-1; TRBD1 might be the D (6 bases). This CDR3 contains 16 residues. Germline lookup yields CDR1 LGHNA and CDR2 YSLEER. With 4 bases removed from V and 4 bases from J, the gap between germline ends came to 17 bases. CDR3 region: CASSPAGTREYNEQFF. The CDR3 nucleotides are TGCGCCAGCAGCCCAGCAGGGACAAGGGAATACAATGAGCAGTTCTTC.

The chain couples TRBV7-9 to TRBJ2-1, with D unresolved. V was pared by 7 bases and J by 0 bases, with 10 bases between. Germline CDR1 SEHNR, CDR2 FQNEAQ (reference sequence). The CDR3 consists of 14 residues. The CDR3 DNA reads TGTGCCAGCACCTGGGCAGGCTCCTACAATGAGCAGTTCTTC. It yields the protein CASTWAGSYNEQFF.

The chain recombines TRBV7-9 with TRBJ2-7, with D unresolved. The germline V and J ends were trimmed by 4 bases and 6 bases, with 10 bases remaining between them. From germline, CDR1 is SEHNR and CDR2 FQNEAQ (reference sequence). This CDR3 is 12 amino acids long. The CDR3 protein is CASSSDGGEQYF. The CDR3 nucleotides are TGTGCCAGCAGCTCGGACGGCGGCGAGCAGTACTTC.

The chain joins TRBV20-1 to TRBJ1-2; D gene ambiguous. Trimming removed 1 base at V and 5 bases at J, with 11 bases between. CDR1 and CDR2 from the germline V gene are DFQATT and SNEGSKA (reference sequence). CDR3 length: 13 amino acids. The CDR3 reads CSARVLGRYGYTF. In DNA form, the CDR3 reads TGCAGTGCTAGAGTTCTGGGAAGGTATGGCTACACCTTC.

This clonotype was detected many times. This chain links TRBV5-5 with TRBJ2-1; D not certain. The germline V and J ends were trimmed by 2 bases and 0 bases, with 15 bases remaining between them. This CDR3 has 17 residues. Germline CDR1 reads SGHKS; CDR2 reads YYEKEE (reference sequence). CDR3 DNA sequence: TGTGCCAGCAGCTTCCGTGGAGATGCGAGCTCCTACAATGAGCAGTTCTTC. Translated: CASSFRGDASSYNEQFF. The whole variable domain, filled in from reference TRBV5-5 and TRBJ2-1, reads DAGVTQSPTHLIKTRGQQVTLRCSPISGHKSVSWYQQVLGQGPQFIFQYYEKEERGRGNFPDRFSARQFPNYSSELNVNALLLGDSALYLCASSFRGDASSYNEQFFGPGTRLTVL.

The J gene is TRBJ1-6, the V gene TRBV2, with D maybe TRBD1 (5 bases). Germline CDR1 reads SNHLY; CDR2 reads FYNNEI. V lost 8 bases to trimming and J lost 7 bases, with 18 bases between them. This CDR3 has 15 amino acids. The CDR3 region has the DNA TGTGCCAGCCGGGACGTCGGAGTTGCAAATTCACCCCTCCACTTT. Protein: CASRDVGVANSPLHF. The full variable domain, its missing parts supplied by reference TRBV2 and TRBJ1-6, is EPEVTQTPSHQVTQMGQEVILRCVPISNHLYFYWYRQILGQKVEFLVSFYNNEISEKSEIFDDQFSVERPDGSNFTLKIRSTKLEDSAMYFCASRDVGVANSPLHFGNGTRLTVT.

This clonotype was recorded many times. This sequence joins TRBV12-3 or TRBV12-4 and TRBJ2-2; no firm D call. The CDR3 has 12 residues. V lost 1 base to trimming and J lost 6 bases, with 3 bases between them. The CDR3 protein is CASSLGAGELFF. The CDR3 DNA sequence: TGTGCCAGCAGTTTAGGGGCCGGGGAGCTGTTTTTT.

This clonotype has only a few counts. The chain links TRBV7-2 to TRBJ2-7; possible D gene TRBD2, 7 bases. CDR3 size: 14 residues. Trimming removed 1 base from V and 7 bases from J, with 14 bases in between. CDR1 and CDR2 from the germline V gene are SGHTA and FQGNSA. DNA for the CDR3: TGTGCCAGCAGCTTAGGGGGGGGCCATGTTGAGCAGTACGTC. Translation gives CASSLGGGHVEQYV.

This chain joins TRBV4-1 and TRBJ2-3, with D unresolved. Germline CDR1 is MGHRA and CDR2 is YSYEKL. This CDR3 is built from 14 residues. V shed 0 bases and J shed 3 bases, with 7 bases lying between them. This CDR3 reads CASSQESRTDTQYF. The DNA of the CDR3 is TGCGCCAGCAGCCAAGAGAGTCGTACAGATACGCAGTATTTT.

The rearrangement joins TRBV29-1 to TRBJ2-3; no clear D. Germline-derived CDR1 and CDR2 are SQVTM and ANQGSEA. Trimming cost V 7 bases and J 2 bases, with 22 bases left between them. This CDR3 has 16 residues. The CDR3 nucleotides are TGCAGCGCTACCCCACCGTCCGTTTTCCTCACAGATACGCAGTATTTT. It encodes CSATPPSVFLTDTQYF.

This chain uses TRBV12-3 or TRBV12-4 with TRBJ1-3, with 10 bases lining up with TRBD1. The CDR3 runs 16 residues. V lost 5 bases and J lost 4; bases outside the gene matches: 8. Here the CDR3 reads CASSPGQGVAGNTIYF. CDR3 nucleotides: TGTGCCAGCAGTCCCGGACAGGGGGTGGCGGGAAACACCATATATTTT.

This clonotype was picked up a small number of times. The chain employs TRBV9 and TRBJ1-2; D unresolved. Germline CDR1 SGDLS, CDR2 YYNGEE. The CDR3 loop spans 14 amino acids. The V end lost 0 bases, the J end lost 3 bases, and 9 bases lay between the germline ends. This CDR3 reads CASSVGGGDYGYTF. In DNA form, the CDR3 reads TGTGCCAGCAGCGTAGGGGGAGGCGACTATGGCTACACCTTC.

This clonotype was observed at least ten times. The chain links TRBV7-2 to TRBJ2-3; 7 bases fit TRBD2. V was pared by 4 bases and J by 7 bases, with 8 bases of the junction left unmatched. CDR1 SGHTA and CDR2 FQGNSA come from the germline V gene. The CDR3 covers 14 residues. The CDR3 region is CASSYGLGTYTQYF. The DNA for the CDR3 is TGTGCCAGCAGCTACGGACTAGGGACCTATACGCAGTATTTT.

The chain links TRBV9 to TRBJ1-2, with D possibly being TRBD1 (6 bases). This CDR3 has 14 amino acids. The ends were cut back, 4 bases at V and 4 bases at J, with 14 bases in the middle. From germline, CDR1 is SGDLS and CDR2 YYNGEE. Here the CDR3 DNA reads TGTGCCAGCAGCCCCGCGGGGGCCACCTATGGCTACACCTTC. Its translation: CASSPAGATYGYTF.

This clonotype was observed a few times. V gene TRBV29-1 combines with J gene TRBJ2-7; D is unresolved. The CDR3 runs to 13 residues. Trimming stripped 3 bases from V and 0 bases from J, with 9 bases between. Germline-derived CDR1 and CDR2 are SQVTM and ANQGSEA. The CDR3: CSVDWGRSYEQYF. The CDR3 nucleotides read TGCAGCGTTGATTGGGGTCGCTCCTACGAGCAGTACTTC.

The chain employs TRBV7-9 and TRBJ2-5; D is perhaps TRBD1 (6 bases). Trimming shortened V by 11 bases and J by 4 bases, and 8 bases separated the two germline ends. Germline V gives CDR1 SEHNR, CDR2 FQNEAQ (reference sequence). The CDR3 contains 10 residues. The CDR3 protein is CAQGRETQYF. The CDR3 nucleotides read TGTGCCCAGGGGAGAGAGACCCAGTACTTC.

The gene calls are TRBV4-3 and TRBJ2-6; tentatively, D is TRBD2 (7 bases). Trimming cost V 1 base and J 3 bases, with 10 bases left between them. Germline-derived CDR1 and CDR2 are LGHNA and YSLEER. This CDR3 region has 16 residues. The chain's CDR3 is CASSQGRGRGANVLTF. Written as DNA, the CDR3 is TGCGCCAGCAGCCAAGGGCGGGGGCGTGGGGCCAACGTCCTGACTTTC.

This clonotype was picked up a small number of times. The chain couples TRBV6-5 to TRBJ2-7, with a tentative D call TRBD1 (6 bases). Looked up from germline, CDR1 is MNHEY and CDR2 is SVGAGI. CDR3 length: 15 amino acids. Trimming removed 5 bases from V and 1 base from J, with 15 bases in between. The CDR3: CASSISGHKSYEQYF. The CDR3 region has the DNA TGTGCCAGCAGTATCTCGGGACACAAATCCTACGAGCAGTACTTC.

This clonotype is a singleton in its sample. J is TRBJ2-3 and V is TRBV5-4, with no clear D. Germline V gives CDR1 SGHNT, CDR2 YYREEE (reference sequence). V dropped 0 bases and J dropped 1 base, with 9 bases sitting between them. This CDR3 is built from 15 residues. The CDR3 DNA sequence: TGTGCCAGCAGCTTGGTAACAGACCGCACAGATACGCAGTATTTT. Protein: CASSLVTDRTDTQYF.